One and the same sample provided the 5 T cell receptor beta chains below, sequenced in a study of T cell responses to AZD1222 COVID-19 vaccine. Only in-frame clones appear in the TCRdb table, and some are missing; sequencing was by immunoSEQ multiplex PCR. Of 150,000 to 200,000 clones in the sample, roughly 94% were seen once. The material was peripheral blood, obtained 28 days after the second AZD1222 dose. The origin of the receptors is an adult who received the AZD1222 COVID-19 vaccine.

There are a few counts of this clone. The chain has TRBV5-4 and TRBJ2-7, with 8 bases fitting TRBD2. Trimming at V came to 7 bases and at J to 4 bases, leaving 10 bases not matched to a gene. The CDR3 contains 14 residues. Germline V gene lookup returns CDR1 SGHNT and CDR2 YYREEE (reference sequence). The DNA for the CDR3 is TGTGCCAGCGGACGTCTAGCGGGTGGTTACGAGCAGTACTTC. This translates into CASGRLAGGYEQYF.

The chain joins TRBV24-1 to TRBJ1-4; possibly TRBD1 for D (5 bases). Trimming left V 12 bases short and J 8 bases short, with 9 bases between. Germline assignment: CDR1 KGHDR and CDR2 SFDVKD. This CDR3 region has 10 residues. The CDR3 here is CASYREKLFF. Here the CDR3 DNA reads TGTGCCTCGTACAGGGAAAAACTGTTTTTT.

The CDR3 sequence is CASSGQGRFGRGYTF. The CDR3 DNA reads TGTGCCAGCAGTGGACAGGGTAGATTTGGTAGAGGCTACACCTTC. The chain carries TRBV2 and TRBJ1-2; 7 nucleotides align to TRBD1. Trimming took 4 bases from V and 8 from J; bases not matched to a gene: 13. From germline, CDR1 is SNHLY and CDR2 FYNNEI. The CDR3 covers 15 residues.

The gene calls are TRBV7-2 and TRBJ1-5; D is ambiguous. The CDR3 is 15 residues long. Deletions cut 0 bases from V and 4 bases from J, with 10 bases between. Germline lookup yields CDR1 SGHTA and CDR2 FQGNSA. The CDR3 loop reads CASSLAATVNQPQHF. The CDR3 nucleotides are TGTGCCAGCAGCTTAGCCGCTACGGTTAATCAGCCCCAGCATTTT.

The sample holds a few counts of this clone. The V call is TRBV4-1, the J call TRBJ2-5, with TRBD2 matching 11 bases. Germline V CDR1 and CDR2: MGHRA, YSYEKL. J gave up 5 bases and V 6 bases, and 14 bases lay outside the gene matches. CDR3 size: 17 residues. This CDR3 reads CASRRGTSGRLGETQYF. CDR3 bases: TGCGCCAGCAGGCGAGGGACTAGCGGACGCCTGGGGGAGACCCAGTACTTC.